The following is a TCR beta chain sequence with its context. These data belong to a study of cytomegalovirus exposure and HLA in healthy donors. There are 14 residues in the CDR3. Between the trimmed V and J ends, which lost 2 bases and 8 bases, there was a span of 15 bases. Germline V gene sequence: CDR1 LGHNA, CDR2 YSLEER. Vbeta (60) and Jbeta (13) primers were used in the PCR. TCRdb's copy holds only in-frame clones and misses some; the assay was immunoSEQ multiplex PCR. The sample carries over 95,000 clones, approximately 80% recorded once. This rearrangement joins TRBV4-3 to TRBJ1-2, with D tentatively TRBD1 (5 bases). Sequences were obtained from PBMCs. This clonotype originated in a woman between 18 and 30 years old in good health and CMV-seronegative. The CDR3 protein is CASSQLQGGDGYTF. CDR3 coding DNA: TGCGCCAGCAGCCAACTCCAGGGAGGTGACGGCTACACCTTC.